This TCR beta chain derives from a study of T cell responses to AZD1222 COVID-19 vaccine (dated by TCRdb to the early 2020s). Notes on the research overall: AZD1222 recipients with second doses at about 4 weeks or about 12 weeks were pooled, because spike-specific TCR depth and breadth did not differ between schedules. TCR sequencing covered approximately 230 trial participants: some 210 given two doses of AZD1222 and 26 given two doses of MenACWY control vaccine. Trial participants were enrolled by age into subgroups of 18-55, 56-69 and 70-plus years, and 148, 28 and 57 TCR-sequenced participants, respectively, were included in these subgroups.

Details on this clone: Its target antigen remains unknown. Base qualities are not at hand, and no much larger clone is one base apart.

The CDR3 regions of human TCRbeta chains were analyzed by immunosequencing. The authors' analysis ran thus. Repertoire TCRs were matched against a reference library of SARS-CoV-2-specific TCRs generated with the MIRA antigen-specificity platform. Breadth was defined as the fraction of unique TCRs that were SARS-CoV-2-associated. Depth was defined as the fraction of total T cells that were SARS-CoV-2-associated. Using the MIRA data, every spike-specific TCR was mapped to the spike region that the TCR reacted to and assigned to either a CD4 or a CD8 class. Log10-transformed breadth and depth values were compared by one-way ANOVA with Sidak's multiple comparisons tests. This immuneACCESS table, as held by TCRdb, lists in-frame sequences with V and J called but not all clones. Of the missing ones, under half trace to an unresolved V gene in checked studies; the others have no known cause. V and J calls and clone size are given by that table; D and trimming were obtained from the DNA. Counted in this sample were 70,000 to 80,000 clones; roughly 85% of them appeared once. 2.5% of the sample is taken by the ten largest.

According to the study, the label for this sample's time point signals: baseline before first vaccination. Samples from vaccinated people were obtained from the UK trials COV001 and COV002, which included a single-blind randomized controlled phase 2/3 trial of AZD1222 (ChAdOx1 nCoV-19) in healthy adults. For TCRbeta chain sequencing, PBMC samples were collected from trial participants at day 0 and at day 28 after the second dose. The investigation overall reported the following: CD4 TCRs associated with the vaccine covered the entire spike protein, and the dominant responses were in regions 160-218 and 743-854. Participants were mostly white British, with more females than males. The authors suggested clonal diversity may have been underestimated. Nearly half of unique spike-specific TCRs reportedly recognized epitopes outside regions mutated in the B.1.351 and B.1.1.7 variants. Conclusions about previously exposed vaccinees are limited because only six or seven AZD1222 recipients were SARS-CoV-2 seropositive at baseline. After two AZD1222 doses, spike-specific TCR breadth and depth were significantly higher than at day 0 and than in MenACWY recipients. Because no day 14 peak-response samples were available, the repertoires could be characterized only after the peak T cell response. The 56-69-year group was small, and its depth increase did not reach significance, likely because of low power.

The source is an adult in good health. The starting material was peripheral blood, obtained on day 0 of AZD1222 vaccination.

The CDR3 here reads CASSLFRRGLNTEAFF. The nucleotides read TGTGCCAGCAGCTTGTTTAGGCGGGGCCTTAACACTGAAGCTTTCTTT. This chain joins TRBV5-5 to TRBJ1-1; matching of 5 bases hints at TRBD1 as the D gene. The germline V gene (reference sequence) specifies SGHKS as CDR1 and YYEKEE as CDR2. The germline ends are 15 bases apart after V is trimmed by 1 base and J by 2 bases. The CDR3 goes from the cysteine to the phenylalanine over 16 residues. Kept here is only the CDR3 DNA, which spans 48 bases and is read in frame from base 1.